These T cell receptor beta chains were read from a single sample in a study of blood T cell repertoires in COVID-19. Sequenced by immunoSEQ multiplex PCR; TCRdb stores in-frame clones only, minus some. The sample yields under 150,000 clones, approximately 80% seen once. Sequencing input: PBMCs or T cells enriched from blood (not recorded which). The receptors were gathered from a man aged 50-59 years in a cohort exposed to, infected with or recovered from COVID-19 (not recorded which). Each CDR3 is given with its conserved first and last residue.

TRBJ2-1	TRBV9	CASSVGQGAGEQFF
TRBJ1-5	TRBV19	CASTPDRTNQPQHF
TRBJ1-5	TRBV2	CASSDRENQPQHF
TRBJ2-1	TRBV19	CASSIWGGDYNEQFF
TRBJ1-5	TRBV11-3	CASSFRRDSYQPQHF
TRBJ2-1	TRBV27	CASSHGGEQFF
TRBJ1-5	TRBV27	CASRSGTGGGQPQHF
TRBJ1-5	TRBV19	CASSRLESQPQHF
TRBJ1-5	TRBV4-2	CASSQEGTGNSNQPQHF
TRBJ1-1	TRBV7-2	CASSLDRGNTEAFF
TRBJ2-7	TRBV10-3	CAISVSGQGTYEQYF
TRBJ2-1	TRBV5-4	CASARGGDRSYNEQFF
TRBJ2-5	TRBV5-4	CASSLPGETQYF
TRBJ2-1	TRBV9	CASSVQLAGKGDEQFF
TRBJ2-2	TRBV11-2	CASSSYTGELFF
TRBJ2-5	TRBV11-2	CASSSDGGTVQETQYF
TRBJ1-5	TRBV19	CASSIDWGGGQPQHF
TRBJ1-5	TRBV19	CASTRRGGGNNQPQHF
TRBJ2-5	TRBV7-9	CASSLGDTAGTQYF
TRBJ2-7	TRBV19	CASSRDRVDEQYF
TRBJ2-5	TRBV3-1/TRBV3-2	CASSQGTAIYQETQYF
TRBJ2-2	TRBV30	CAWSPLANTGELFF
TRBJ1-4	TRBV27	CASSYDRGREKLFF
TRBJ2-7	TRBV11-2	CASSLELASYEQYF
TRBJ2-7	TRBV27	CASSPGQTMYEQYF
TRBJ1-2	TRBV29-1	CSVSGIQGYGYTF
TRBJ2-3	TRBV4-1	CASSLRLAGGLGSTDTQYF
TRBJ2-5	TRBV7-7	CASSLQGNQETQYF
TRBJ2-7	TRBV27	CASEGYGTSGSEQYF
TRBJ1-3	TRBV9	CASSVAEVGNTIYF
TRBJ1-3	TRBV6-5	CASSSSREVNTIYF
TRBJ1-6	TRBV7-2	CASRMDTYNSPLHF
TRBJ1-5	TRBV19	CASTPLFRQDNQPQHF
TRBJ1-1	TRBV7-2	CASSRLGRGTEAFF
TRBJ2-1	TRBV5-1	CASSSEREYNEQFF
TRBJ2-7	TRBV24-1	CATSDFSSYEQYF
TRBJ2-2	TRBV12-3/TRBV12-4	CASSPLEVGELFF
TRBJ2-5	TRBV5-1	CASSLGGSGFGETQYF
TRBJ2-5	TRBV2	CAGRTSGFQETQYF
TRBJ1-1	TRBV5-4	CASSPRGGSITNTEAFF
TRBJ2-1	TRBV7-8	CAGLLAGFDNEQFF
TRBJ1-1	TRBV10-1	CASSEGRSTEAFF
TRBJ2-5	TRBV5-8	CASSKGTSGEETQYF
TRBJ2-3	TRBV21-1	CASSKGGDKRPKKPDTQYF
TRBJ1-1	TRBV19	CASSARPRFSDRAGEAFF
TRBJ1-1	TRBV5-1	CASSLRQGIGTEAFF
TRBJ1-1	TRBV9	CASSPTGVNTEAFF